Each of the 21 T cell receptor beta chains below was sequenced from the same sample in a study of T cell changes during pregnancy in multiple sclerosis. Sequenced by immunoSEQ multiplex PCR; TCRdb stores in-frame clones only, minus some. The profile shows 35,000 to 50,000 clones, 91% of them singletons. The material sequenced was CD4+ T cells from peripheral blood mononuclear cells, taken in the third trimester of pregnancy. The receptors derive from a female donor in good health, enrolled as a control in a pregnancy study.

For the CDR3, the DNA is TGTGCCAGCAGCTCAAGGAGCGTCCCAGCTTACGAGCAGTACTTC. As protein: CASSSRSVPAYEQYF. The rearrangement links TRBV7-8 to TRBJ2-7; D is ambiguous. V was trimmed by 4 bases and J by 4 bases, leaving 17 bases between them. CDR3 size: 15 residues. Per the germline V gene, CDR1 is SGHVS and CDR2 is FQNEAQ.

The rearrangement uses TRBV7-6 and TRBJ2-3, with a weak D call TRBD2 (6 bases). CDR1 is SGHVS and CDR2 is FNYEAQ in the germline V gene. The V end was cut by 5 bases, the J end by 2 bases, with 14 bases between. The CDR3 has 15 residues. The CDR3 reads CASSPLAGYTDTQYF. The DNA of the CDR3 is TGTGCCAGCAGCCCCCTGGCGGGGTACACAGATACGCAGTATTTT.

The genes are TRBV7-2 and TRBJ2-1; TRBD2 matches at 11 bases. From germline, CDR1 is SGHTA and CDR2 FQGNSA. The CDR3 runs 16 residues. Trimming at V came to 5 bases and at J to 5 bases, leaving 8 bases not matched to a gene. Here the CDR3 reads CASSPPGLADNNEQFF. CDR3 nucleotides: TGTGCCAGCAGCCCCCCGGGACTAGCGGACAACAATGAGCAGTTCTTC.

The chain combines TRBV29-1 with TRBJ2-1; possible D gene TRBD1, 6 bases. Trimming stripped 2 bases from V and 6 bases from J, with 8 bases between. The CDR3 runs to 12 residues. The V gene's germline CDR1 is SQVTM and CDR2 ANQGSEA. The CDR3 DNA reads as TGCAGCGTTGAAAGGGACATCAATGAGCAGTTCTTC. Residues: CSVERDINEQFF.

This clone was detected only once. The V gene is TRBV4-3, the J gene TRBJ2-3; 8 bases are a match to TRBD1. With V trimmed by 4 bases and J by 6 bases, 9 bases remained unmatched. Per the germline V gene, CDR1 is LGHNA and CDR2 is YSLEER. The CDR3 totals 15 residues. The CDR3 coding sequence is TGCGCCAGCAGCCTCCGGGACAGGAGTTTGGATACGCAGTATTTT. Its protein product is CASSLRDRSLDTQYF.

This clone was detected once. The chain has TRBV5-1 and TRBJ1-2; 10 bases map to TRBD1. Germline loops: CDR1 SGHRS, CDR2 YFSETQ. The CDR3 extends over 15 amino acids. V was clipped by 4 bases and J by 3 bases; unmatched bases: 6. Here the CDR3 DNA reads TGCGCCAGCAGCCATAGGACAGGGGGAGACTATGGCTACACCTTC. Its translation: CASSHRTGGDYGYTF.

The V gene is TRBV2, the J gene TRBJ2-1; 9 nucleotides agree with TRBD2. Germline V gene lookup returns CDR1 SNHLY and CDR2 FYNNEI. The J segment lost 6 bases and the V segment lost 11 bases, leaving 17 bases of the junction unmatched. This CDR3 has 16 residues. In nucleotides, the CDR3 is TGTGCCGCGGGAGGGCGGACCGGGAGGGTTGCCAATGAGCAGTTCTTC. Its protein is CAAGGRTGRVANEQFF.

The CDR3 reads CASRKTSGETYEQYF. In DNA, the CDR3 is TGTGCCAGCCGGAAAACTAGCGGGGAAACCTACGAGCAGTACTTC. V and J are TRBV19 and TRBJ2-7, with 10 bases aligning to TRBD2. The CDR3 runs 15 residues. V lost 9 bases, J lost 2 bases, and 10 bases stayed unmatched. Per germline, CDR1 LNHDA and CDR2 SQIVND (reference sequence).

V is TRBV30 and J is TRBJ1-6; D possibly corresponds to TRBD1 (5 bases). V shed 1 base and J shed 6 bases, with 10 bases lying between them. Germline CDR1 reads GTSNPN; CDR2 reads SVGIG (reference sequence). CDR3 size: 14 residues. The DNA of the CDR3 is TGTGCCTGGAGTGCGAGGGGAGGTAATTCACCCCTCCACTTT. Translation: CAWSARGGNSPLHF.

The chain joins TRBV25-1 to TRBJ1-3; D gene ambiguous. V was shortened by 1 base and J by 2 bases, with 12 bases between the two germline ends. The CDR3 extends over 16 amino acids. Looked up from germline, CDR1 is MGHDK and CDR2 is SYGVNS. The CDR3 region is CASSEFQSVTGNTIYF. The CDR3 DNA is TGTGCCAGCAGTGAATTTCAGTCAGTCACTGGAAACACCATATATTTT.

The chain employs TRBV12-5 and TRBJ1-1; 11 positions match TRBD1. The CDR3 runs 16 residues. V lost 7 bases to trimming and J lost 4 bases; unmatched junction nucleotides: 11. Germline CDR1 is LGHNT and CDR2 is FRNRAP. In DNA, the CDR3 is TGTGCTAGTGCCGGGAGGACAGGGGGCGCTGGCACTGAAGCTTTCTTT. Translated, it gives CASAGRTGGAGTEAFF.

This chain joins TRBV5-4 and TRBJ2-1; 11 nucleotides agree with TRBD2. The CDR3 has 13 residues. The germline gives CDR1 SGHNT, CDR2 YYREEE (reference sequence). V shed 8 bases, J shed 13 bases, and the junction held 11 bases outside the gene matches. CDR3 bases: TGTGCCAGTCCGAAAGGTAGCGGGAGGGTTCAGTTCTTC. The encoded protein is CASPKGSGRVQFF.

The chain is built from TRBV9 and TRBJ2-2; TRBD2 might be the D (6 bases). Trimming removed 2 bases from V and 2 bases from J, with 13 bases in between. This CDR3 region has 16 residues. Germline values: CDR1 SGDLS, CDR2 YYNGEE. The CDR3, as DNA: TGTGCCAGCAGCGTGGGGCTAGCGCCCAACACCGGGGAGCTGTTTTTT. This codes for CASSVGLAPNTGELFF.

The gene calls are TRBV5-8 and TRBJ2-1, with a possible D match to TRBD1 (10 bases). The V gene lost 4 bases and the J gene lost 7 bases, with 27 bases spanning the gap. Looked up from germline, CDR1 is SGHTS and CDR2 is YDEGEE. The CDR3 totals 18 residues. CDR3 nucleotide sequence: TGTGCCAGCAGCAACCCGACAGGGGGCGCGGGGGGGAAAAATGAGCAGTTCTTC. It encodes CASSNPTGGAGGKNEQFF. Based on the CDR3 plus reference TRBV5-8 and TRBJ2-1, the full variable domain is EAGVTQSPTHLIKTRGQQATLRCSPISGHTSVYWYQQALGLGLQFLLWYDEGEERNRGNFPPRFSGRQFPNYSSELNVNALELEDSALYLCASSNPTGGAGGKNEQFFGPGTRLTVL.

The chain recombines TRBV15 with TRBJ1-6; D uncertain. The CDR3 totals 15 residues. Trimming left V 1 base short and J 5 bases short, with 9 bases between. CDR1 and CDR2 (germline): LNHNV, YYDKDF (reference sequence). CDR3 DNA sequence: TGTGCCACCAGCAGAGGCCGACAAGATAATTCACCCCTCCACTTT. Translating it yields CATSRGRQDNSPLHF.

This chain links TRBV9 with TRBJ2-2; 9 bases are shared with TRBD2. Germline CDR1 reads SGDLS; CDR2 reads YYNGEE. The CDR3 extends over 17 amino acids. The V segment lost 0 bases and the J segment 2 bases; nucleotides outside the gene matches: 5. CDR3 sequence (DNA): TGTGCCAGCAGCGTAGTAAGCGGGAGGCCTAACACCGGGGAGCTGTTTTTT. This codes for CASSVVSGRPNTGELFF.

The chain recombines TRBV5-8 with TRBJ1-2; tentatively, D is TRBD1 (5 bases). Germline-derived CDR1 and CDR2 are SGHTS and YDEGEE. V lost 2 bases and J 4 bases, leaving 18 bases between the germline ends. The CDR3 contains 16 residues. The CDR3 region is CASSFGWGGRSYGYTF. The DNA for the CDR3 is TGTGCCAGCAGCTTCGGTTGGGGGGGGAGAAGCTATGGCTACACCTTC. The full variable domain, rest sourced from reference TRBV5-8 and TRBJ1-2, is EAGVTQSPTHLIKTRGQQATLRCSPISGHTSVYWYQQALGLGLQFLLWYDEGEERNRGNFPPRFSGRQFPNYSSELNVNALELEDSALYLCASSFGWGGRSYGYTFGSGTRLTVV.

CDR3: CASTLRGGETQYF. CDR3 DNA sequence: TGTGCCAGCACCCTCCGGGGGGGAGAGACCCAGTACTTC. V is TRBV27 and J is TRBJ2-5; 8 bases agree with TRBD2. V trimming: 7 bases; J trimming: 4 bases; junction bases outside the gene matches: 5. CDR3 length: 13 residues. CDR1 and CDR2 from the germline V gene are MNHEY and SMNVEV (reference sequence).

This clone occurred once. A junction boundary mismatches the germline segment, possibly from a read error. V usage is TRBV27 and J usage is TRBJ2-3, with 7 bases aligning to TRBD2. CDR3 length: 11 residues. CDR1 MNHEY and CDR2 SMNVEV come from the germline V gene (reference sequence). The CDR3, as DNA: TGTGCCAGCAGTCGAGCGGGGCCCTTGGTTTTT. Protein sequence: CASSRAGPLVF.

The chain carries TRBV2 and TRBJ2-7; 10 bases are a match to TRBD2. This CDR3 has 13 residues. Germline V CDR1 and CDR2: SNHLY, FYNNEI. V dropped 8 bases and J dropped 6; count of bases not matched to a gene: 7. CDR3 DNA: TGTGCCAGCCTCCGGGGACTAGCGAGCGAGCAGTACTTC. Residues: CASLRGLASEQYF.

This chain links TRBV30 with TRBJ1-6; D gene unclear. The CDR3 consists of 13 residues. The germline V gene has CDR1 GTSNPN and CDR2 SVGIG (reference sequence). The V and J ends lost 2 bases and 8 bases respectively, with 10 bases between them. The CDR3 loop is CAWSPWEDSPLHF. The DNA of the CDR3 is TGTGCCTGGAGTCCTTGGGAGGATTCACCCCTCCACTTT. Variable domain in full (rest from reference TRBV30 and TRBJ1-6): SQTIHQWPATLVQPVGSPLSLECTVEGTSNPNLYWYRQAAGRGLQLLFYSVGIGQISSEVPQNLSASRPQDRQFILSSKKLLLSDSGFYLCAWSPWEDSPLHFGNGTRLTVT.